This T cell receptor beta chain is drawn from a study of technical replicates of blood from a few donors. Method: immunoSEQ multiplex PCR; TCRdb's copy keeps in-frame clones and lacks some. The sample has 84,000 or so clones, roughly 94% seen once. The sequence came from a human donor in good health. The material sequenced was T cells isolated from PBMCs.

The CDR3 DNA is TGTGCCAGCAGTTTGCTAGGGGGGGTAAACACCGGGGAGCTGTTTTTT. This sequence encodes CASSLLGGVNTGELFF. V gene TRBV6-6 combines with J gene TRBJ2-2; D is possibly TRBD2 (7 bases). This CDR3 is built from 16 residues. Germline V CDR1 and CDR2: MNHNY, SVGAGI (reference sequence). V lost 4 bases, J lost 2 bases, and 14 bases lay in between.